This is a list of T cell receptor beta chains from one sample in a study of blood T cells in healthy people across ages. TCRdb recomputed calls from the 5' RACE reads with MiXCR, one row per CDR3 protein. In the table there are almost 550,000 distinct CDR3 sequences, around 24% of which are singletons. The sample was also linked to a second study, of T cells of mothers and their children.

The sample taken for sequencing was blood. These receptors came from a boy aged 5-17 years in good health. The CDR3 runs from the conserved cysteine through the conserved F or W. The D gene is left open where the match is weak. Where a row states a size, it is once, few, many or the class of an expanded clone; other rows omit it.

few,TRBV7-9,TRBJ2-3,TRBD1,CASSLGLGQRITDTQYF,TGTGCCAGCAGCTTAGGGTTGGGACAGAGAATCACAGATACGCAGTATTTT
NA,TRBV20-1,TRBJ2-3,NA,CSAREVGRTDTQYF,TGCAGTGCTAGAGAGGTGGGGCGCACAGATACGCAGTATTTT
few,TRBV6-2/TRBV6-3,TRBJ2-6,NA,CASGGVPSGANVLTF,TGTGCCAGCGGGGGAGTACCCTCTGGGGCCAACGTCCTGACTTTC
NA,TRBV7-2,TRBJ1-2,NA,CASSRGLQYGYTF,TGTGCCAGCAGCCGGGGCCTACAATATGGCTACACCTTC
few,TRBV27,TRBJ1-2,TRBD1,CASSDWGQGLYGYTF,TGTGCCAGCAGTGATTGGGGACAGGGACTCTATGGCTACACCTTC
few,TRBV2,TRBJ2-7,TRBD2,CASSPTSDEQYF,TGTGCCAGCAGTCCGACTAGCGACGAGCAGTACTTC
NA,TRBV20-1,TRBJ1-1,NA,CSARQVHTEAFF,TGCAGTGCGAGACAGGTTCACACTGAAGCTTTCTTT
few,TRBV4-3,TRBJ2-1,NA,CASSGWAENNEQFF,TGCGCCAGCAGCGGATGGGCAGAGAACAATGAGCAGTTCTTC
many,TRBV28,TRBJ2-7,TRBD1,CASRSTGSVAYEQYF,TGTGCCAGCAGGTCGACAGGGTCGGTCGCCTACGAGCAGTACTTC
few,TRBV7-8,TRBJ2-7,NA,CASSLIVDEQYF,TGTGCCAGCAGCTTAATCGTCGACGAGCAGTACTTC
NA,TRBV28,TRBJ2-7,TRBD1,CASSTGGASYEQYF,TGTGCCAGCAGTACAGGGGGTGCCTCCTACGAGCAGTACTTC
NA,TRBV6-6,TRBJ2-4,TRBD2,CASIKGRAWGNIQYF,TGTGCCAGCATAAAGGGGAGGGCCTGGGGGAACATTCAGTACTTC
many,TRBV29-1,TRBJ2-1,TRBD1,CSARTGLDNEQFF,TGCAGCGCCCGGACAGGTCTTGACAATGAGCAGTTCTTC
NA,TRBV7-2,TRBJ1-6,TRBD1,CASSLETGYWSPLHF,TGTGCCAGCAGCTTAGAGACAGGGTATTGGTCACCCCTCCACTTT
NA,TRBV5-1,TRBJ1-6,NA,CASSMVGPRDSPLHF,TGCGCCAGCAGCATGGTGGGACCTCGGGATTCACCCCTCCACTTT
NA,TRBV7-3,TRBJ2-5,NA,CASSLTRGHQETQYF,TGTGCCAGCAGCTTAACTCGCGGCCACCAAGAGACCCAGTACTTC
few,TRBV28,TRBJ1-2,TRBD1,CASRSTGRYDGYTF,TGTGCCAGCAGGTCGACAGGGAGGTACGATGGCTACACCTTC
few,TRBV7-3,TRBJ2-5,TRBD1,CASSLLGQGGETQYF,TGTGCCAGCAGCTTACTGGGACAGGGCGGAGAGACCCAGTACTTC
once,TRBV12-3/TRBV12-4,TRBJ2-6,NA,CASTRDSWGANVPTF,TGTGCCAGCACCCGGGACAGCTGGGGGGCCAACGTCCCGACTTTC
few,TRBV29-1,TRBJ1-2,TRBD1,CSVRTGGHYGYTF,TGCAGCGTTCGAACAGGGGGCCACTATGGCTACACCTTC
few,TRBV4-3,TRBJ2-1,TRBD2,CASSQVPGLAGEDYNEQFF,TGCGCCAGCAGCCAAGTCCCGGGACTAGCGGGGGAGGACTACAATGAGCAGTTCTTC
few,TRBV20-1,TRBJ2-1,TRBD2,CSAHLAGPGREQFF,TGCAGTGCTCATCTAGCGGGACCGGGTCGGGAGCAGTTCTTC
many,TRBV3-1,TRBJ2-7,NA,CASSQARAYEQYF,TGTGCCAGCAGCCAAGCCAGGGCCTACGAGCAGTACTTC
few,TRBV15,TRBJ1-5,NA,CATSAPYQPQHF,TGTGCCACCAGCGCCCCATATCAGCCCCAGCATTTT
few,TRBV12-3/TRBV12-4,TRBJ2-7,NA,CASSPDPVGTEQYF,TGTGCCAGCAGTCCCGACCCCGTGGGGACCGAGCAGTACTTC
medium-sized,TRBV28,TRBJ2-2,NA,CASSLDAPGELFF,TGTGCCAGCAGTTTAGACGCCCCCGGGGAGCTGTTTTTT